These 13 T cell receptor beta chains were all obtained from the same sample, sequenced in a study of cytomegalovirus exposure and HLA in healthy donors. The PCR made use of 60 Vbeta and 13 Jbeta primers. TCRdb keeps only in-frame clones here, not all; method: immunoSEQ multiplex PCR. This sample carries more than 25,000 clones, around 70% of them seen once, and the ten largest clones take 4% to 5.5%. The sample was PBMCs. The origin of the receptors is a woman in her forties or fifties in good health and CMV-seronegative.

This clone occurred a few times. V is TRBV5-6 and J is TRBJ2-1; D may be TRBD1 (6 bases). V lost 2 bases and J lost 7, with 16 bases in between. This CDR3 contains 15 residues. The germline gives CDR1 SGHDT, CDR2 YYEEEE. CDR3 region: CASSLQGQFVNEQFF. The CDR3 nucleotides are TGTGCCAGCAGCTTACAGGGTCAGTTTGTTAATGAGCAGTTCTTC.

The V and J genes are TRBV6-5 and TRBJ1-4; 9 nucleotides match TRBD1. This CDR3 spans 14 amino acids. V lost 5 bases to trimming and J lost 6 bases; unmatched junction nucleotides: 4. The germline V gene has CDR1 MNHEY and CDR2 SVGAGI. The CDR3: CASSLGTGYEKLFF. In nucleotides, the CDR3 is TGTGCCAGCAGTCTCGGGACAGGGTATGAAAAACTGTTTTTT.

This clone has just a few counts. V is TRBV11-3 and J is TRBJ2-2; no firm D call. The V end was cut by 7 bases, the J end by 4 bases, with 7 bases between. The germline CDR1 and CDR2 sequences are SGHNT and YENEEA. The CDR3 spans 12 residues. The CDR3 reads CASTACTGELFF. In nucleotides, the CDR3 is TGTGCCAGCACAGCGTGCACCGGGGAGCTGTTTTTT. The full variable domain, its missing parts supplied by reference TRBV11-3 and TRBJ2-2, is EAGVVQSPRYKIIEKKQPVAFWCNPISGHNTLYWYLQNLGQGPELLIRYENEEAVDDSQLPKDRFSAERLKGVDSTLKIQPAELGDSAVYLCASTACTGELFFGEGSRLTVL.

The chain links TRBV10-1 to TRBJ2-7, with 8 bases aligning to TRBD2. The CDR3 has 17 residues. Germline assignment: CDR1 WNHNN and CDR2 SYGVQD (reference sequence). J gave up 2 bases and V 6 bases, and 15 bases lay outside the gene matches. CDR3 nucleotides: TGCGCCAGCAGGGATAGACTAGCGAATACTACAACCTACGAGCAGTACTTC. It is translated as CASRDRLANTTTYEQYF.

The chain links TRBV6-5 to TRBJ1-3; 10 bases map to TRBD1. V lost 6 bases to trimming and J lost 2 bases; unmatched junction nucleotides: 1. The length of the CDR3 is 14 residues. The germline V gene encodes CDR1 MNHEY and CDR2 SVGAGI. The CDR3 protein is CASRGTGAGNTIYF. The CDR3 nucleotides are TGTGCCAGCAGAGGGACAGGGGCTGGAAACACCATATATTTT.

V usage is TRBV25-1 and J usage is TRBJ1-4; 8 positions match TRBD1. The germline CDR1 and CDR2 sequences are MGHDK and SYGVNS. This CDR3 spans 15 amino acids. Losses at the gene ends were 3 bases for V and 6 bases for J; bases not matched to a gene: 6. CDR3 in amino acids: CASSDNRGGHEKLFF. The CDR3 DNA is TGTGCCAGCAGTGATAACAGGGGGGGGCATGAAAAACTGTTTTTT.

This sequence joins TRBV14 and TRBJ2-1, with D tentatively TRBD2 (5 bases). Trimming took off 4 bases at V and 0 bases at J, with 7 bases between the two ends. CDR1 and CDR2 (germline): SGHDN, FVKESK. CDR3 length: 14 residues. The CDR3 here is CASSPGGSYNEQFF. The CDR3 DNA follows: TGTGCCAGCAGCCCTGGAGGCTCCTACAATGAGCAGTTCTTC.

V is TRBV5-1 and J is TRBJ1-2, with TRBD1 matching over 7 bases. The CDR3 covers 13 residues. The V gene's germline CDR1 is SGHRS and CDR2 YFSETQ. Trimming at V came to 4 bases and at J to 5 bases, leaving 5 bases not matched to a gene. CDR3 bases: TGCGCCAGCAGCGAGGGACAGCGATATGGCTACACCTTC. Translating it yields CASSEGQRYGYTF.

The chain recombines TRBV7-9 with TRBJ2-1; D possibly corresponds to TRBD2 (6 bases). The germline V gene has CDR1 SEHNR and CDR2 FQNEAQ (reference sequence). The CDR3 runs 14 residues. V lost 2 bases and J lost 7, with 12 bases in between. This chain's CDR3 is CASSLSGVLNEQFF. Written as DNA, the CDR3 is TGTGCCAGCAGCTTATCGGGGGTGTTGAATGAGCAGTTCTTC.

CDR3 amino acids: CASQGGAPGPYEQYF. For the CDR3, the DNA is TGTGCCTCCCAAGGGGGGGCGCCTGGTCCCTACGAGCAGTACTTC. The V gene is TRBV6-1, the J gene TRBJ2-7, with TRBD2 as a possible D gene (7 bases). Germline V CDR1 and CDR2: MNHNS, SASEGT. The CDR3 spans 15 residues. The V end lost 11 bases, the J end lost 2 bases, and 22 bases lay between the germline ends.

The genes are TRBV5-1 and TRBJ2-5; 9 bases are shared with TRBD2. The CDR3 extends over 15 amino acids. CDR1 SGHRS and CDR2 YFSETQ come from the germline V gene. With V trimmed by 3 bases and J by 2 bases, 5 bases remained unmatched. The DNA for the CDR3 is TGCGCCAGCAGCTACCTAGCGGGGCTGCAAGAGACCCAGTACTTC. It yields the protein CASSYLAGLQETQYF.

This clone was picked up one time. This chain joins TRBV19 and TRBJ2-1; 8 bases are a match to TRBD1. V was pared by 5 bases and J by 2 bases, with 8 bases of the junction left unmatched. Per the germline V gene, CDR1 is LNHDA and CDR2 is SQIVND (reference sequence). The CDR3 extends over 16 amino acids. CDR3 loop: CASSPRTGSAYNEQFF. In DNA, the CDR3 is TGTGCCAGTAGTCCACGGACAGGGTCCGCCTACAATGAGCAGTTCTTC.

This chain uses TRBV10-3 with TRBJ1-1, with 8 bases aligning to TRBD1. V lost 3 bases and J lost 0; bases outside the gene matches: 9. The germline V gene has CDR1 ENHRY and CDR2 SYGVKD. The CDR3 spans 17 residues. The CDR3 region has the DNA TGTGCCATCAGTGAAGGGGAGACAGGGGCCATGAACACTGAAGCTTTCTTT. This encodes CAISEGETGAMNTEAFF.